The T cell receptor beta chain described here comes from a study of radiation and T cells in renal cell carcinoma. Whole-study results and caveats: Top tumor clonotypes rose in blood 2 weeks post-radiation, then contracted.

On this clone itself: What it binds is not known.

The time point: baseline pretreatment blood. Treatment here: 15 Gy SBRT to primary tumor, nephrectomy 4 weeks later. Serial blood draws occurred at baseline and 2 and 4 weeks post-SBRT. This renal cell carcinoma was of the clear cell type. Trimming removed 3 bases at V and 3 bases at J, with 12 bases between. The CDR3 spans 15 residues. Germline loops: CDR1 KGHSH, CDR2 LQKENI. Sequencing was performed with immunoSEQ multiplex PCR; in TCRdb, only in-frame clones are kept and a portion is missing. The data show 140,000 or so clones, roughly 84% seen once. The sample in question was blood, obtained from a patient whose treatment included radiotherapy and nephrectomy. The chain links TRBV18 to TRBJ2-1; the D is unclear. The receptor's source is a woman in her forties or fifties with renal cell carcinoma. This CDR3 is CASSPTAAIYNEQFF. Here the CDR3 DNA reads TGTGCCAGCTCACCTACGGCTGCAATCTACAATGAGCAGTTCTTC.